Each of the 23 T cell receptor beta chains below was sequenced from the same sample in a study of control samples from healthy donors and cancer patients. Method: immunoSEQ multiplex PCR; TCRdb's copy keeps in-frame clones and lacks some. The table shows roughly 70,000 clones, with about 94% occurring only once. Sequences were obtained from blood. All receptors derive from a woman in her thirties in good health.

J is TRBJ2-4 and V is TRBV19, with a tentative D call TRBD1 (6 bases). V was cut by 6 bases and J by 1 base, with 16 bases left in between. This CDR3 has 16 residues. Germline V gene data show CDR1 as LNHDA and CDR2 as SQIVND (reference sequence). The CDR3 bases are TGTGCCAGTAGGGGAACAGGGACGGAGGCCAAAAACATTCAGTACTTC. It specifies CASRGTGTEAKNIQYF.

This clone was counted a single time. This chain connects TRBV4-1 to TRBJ1-5; D ambiguous. Per germline, CDR1 MGHRA and CDR2 YSYEKL. Trimming cost V 4 bases and J 4 bases, with 20 bases left between them. The CDR3 totals 17 residues. CDR3 in amino acids: CASSPDLRETVNQPQHF. CDR3 in DNA: TGCGCCAGCAGCCCCGATCTCCGGGAAACTGTTAATCAGCCCCAGCATTTT.

The chain has TRBV24-1 and TRBJ1-2; 10 bases are shared with TRBD1. J gave up 5 bases and V 2 bases, and 10 bases lay outside the gene matches. The CDR3 loop spans 17 amino acids. Germline CDR1 KGHDR, CDR2 SFDVKD. Here the CDR3 reads CATSDSDRGGWLYGYTF. CDR3 nucleotides: TGTGCCACCAGTGATTCGGACAGGGGGGGATGGCTATATGGCTACACCTTC.

The rearrangement joins TRBV5-1 to TRBJ2-3; 7 bases match TRBD2. This CDR3 spans 16 amino acids. CDR1 is SGHRS, CDR2 YFSETQ, per germline. V dropped 0 bases and J dropped 2; count of bases not matched to a gene: 6. CDR3 DNA: TGCGCCAGCAGCTTGGCCTTGGGACTACACACAGATACGCAGTATTTT. Amino acid sequence: CASSLALGLHTDTQYF.

The V gene is TRBV5-4, the J gene TRBJ1-4, with unresolved D. Germline V lookup: CDR1 SGHNT, CDR2 YYREEE (reference sequence). CDR3 length: 11 residues. V gave up 3 bases and J gave up 7 bases, with 4 bases separating them. The CDR3 here is CASSSAEKLFF. CDR3 coding DNA: TGTGCCAGCAGCTCGGCTGAAAAACTGTTTTTT.

The rearrangement uses TRBV11-3 and TRBJ1-3; possible D gene TRBD1, 5 bases. CDR3 size: 14 residues. Germline loops: CDR1 SGHNT, CDR2 YENEEA. V lost 5 bases to trimming and J lost 2 bases, with 10 bases between them. The CDR3 DNA sequence: TGTGCCAGCAGCCAGGGCGACGCTGGAAACACCATATATTTT. This sequence encodes CASSQGDAGNTIYF.

The chain combines TRBV24-1 with TRBJ2-3; no clear D. The germline gives CDR1 KGHDR, CDR2 SFDVKD. V lost 4 bases, J lost 3 bases, and 10 bases lay in between. CDR3 length: 14 amino acids. DNA of the CDR3: TGTGCCACCAGTGAAGTACTTGGGACAGATACGCAGTATTTT. This codes for CATSEVLGTDTQYF.

This clone was counted a single time. The CDR3 DNA reads TGCGCCAGCAGCCCGGGGACAGCCCGTGGGCGCAATCAGCCCCAGCATTTT. Its protein product is CASSPGTARGRNQPQHF. This chain joins TRBV4-1 and TRBJ1-5; TRBD1 matches 7 bases. This CDR3 spans 17 amino acids. In germline, CDR1 is MGHRA, CDR2 YSYEKL. V lost 4 bases and J lost 2; bases outside the gene matches: 11.

The chain employs TRBV5-4 and TRBJ2-4, with TRBD2 as a possible D gene (6 bases). From germline, CDR1 is SGHNT and CDR2 YYREEE (reference sequence). V dropped 4 bases and J dropped 2 bases, with 13 bases sitting between them. There are 15 residues in the CDR3. The CDR3 DNA is TGTGCCAGCAGCCTGTTGGGGGGTTCCAAAAACATTCAGTACTTC. Its translation is CASSLLGGSKNIQYF.

This clone has only one observation. The rearrangement links TRBV5-1 to TRBJ2-1; D perhaps matches TRBD1 (7 bases). CDR1 and CDR2 (germline): SGHRS, YFSETQ. This CDR3 contains 15 residues. V was trimmed by 6 bases and J by 5 bases, leaving 18 bases between them. The CDR3 nucleotides read TGCGCCAGCACCCTGGAGGGACAGCCCGACAATGAGCAGTTCTTC. It encodes CASTLEGQPDNEQFF.

This chain connects TRBV9 to TRBJ1-5, with 8 bases that match TRBD1. The CDR3 contains 16 residues. Germline V gene lookup returns CDR1 SGDLS and CDR2 YYNGEE. After removal of 0 bases from V and 9 bases from J, the junction contained 11 bases not matched to a gene. The chain's CDR3 is CASSVEGEVDRGPQHF. DNA of the CDR3: TGTGCCAGCAGCGTAGAAGGCGAAGTAGACAGGGGGCCCCAGCATTTT. The variable domain in full, completed from reference TRBV9 and TRBJ1-5, reads DSGVTQTPKHLITATGQRVTLRCSPRSGDLSVYWYQQSLDQGLQFLIQYYNGEERAKGNILERFSAQQFPDLHSELNLSSLELGDSALYFCASSVEGEVDRGPQHFGDGTRLSIL.

This sequence joins TRBV2 and TRBJ2-2, with a tentative D call TRBD1 (6 bases). CDR1 and CDR2 from the germline V gene are SNHLY and FYNNEI. The V and J ends lost 6 bases and 0 bases respectively, with 11 bases between them. The CDR3 sequence is 15 residues long. The CDR3 spells CASSPDRSNTGELFF. DNA for the CDR3: TGTGCCAGCAGCCCGGACAGATCGAACACCGGGGAGCTGTTTTTT.

J is TRBJ1-4 and V is TRBV27, with TRBD1 matching 8 bases. The trim removed 3 bases at V and 0 bases at J, leaving 6 bases unmatched. Germline V lookup: CDR1 MNHEY, CDR2 SMNVEV (reference sequence). This CDR3 has 17 amino acids. CDR3 nucleotides: TGTGCCAGCAGTTTGAGGACAGGGCGTGCAACTAATGAAAAACTGTTTTTT. Translation gives CASSLRTGRATNEKLFF.

The V gene is TRBV19, the J gene TRBJ2-1; D is perhaps TRBD1 (5 bases). The CDR3 covers 18 residues. V was shortened by 3 bases and J by 0 bases, with 18 bases between the two germline ends. Per germline, CDR1 LNHDA and CDR2 SQIVND (reference sequence). CDR3 nucleotides: TGTGCCAGTAGTATCACTTTCAATGACAGATTCTCCTACAATGAGCAGTTCTTC. It specifies CASSITFNDRFSYNEQFF.

This clone was observed once. The V gene is TRBV3-1 (or the pseudogene TRBV3-2), the J gene TRBJ2-3, with TRBD2 matching 9 bases. Germline CDR1 and CDR2: LGHDT and YNNKEL (reference sequence). CDR3 size: 20 residues. The junction had 15 bases not matched to a gene; V was cut back by 1 base and J by 1 base. CDR3 in amino acids: CASSQGISGGKLPGTDTQYF. The CDR3 DNA reads as TGTGCCAGCAGCCAAGGTATTAGCGGGGGAAAACTACCTGGCACAGATACGCAGTATTTT.

The genes are TRBV5-1 and TRBJ2-5, with 12 positions matching TRBD1. The CDR3 contains 16 residues. The junction had 8 bases not matched to a gene; V was cut back by 5 bases and J by 3 bases. Germline-derived CDR1 and CDR2 are SGHRS and YFSETQ. Here the CDR3 DNA reads TGCGCCAGCAGGGCCGGGGACAGGGGGCGGGAAGAGACCCAGTACTTC. Translated, it gives CASRAGDRGREETQYF. Combining the CDR3 with reference TRBV5-1 and TRBJ2-5 gives the whole variable domain KAGVTQTPRYLIKTRGQQVTLSCSPISGHRSVSWYQQTPGQGLQFLFEYFSETQRNKGNFPGRFSGRQFSNSRSEMNVSTLELGDSALYLCASRAGDRGREETQYFGPGTRLLVL.

The V gene is TRBV29-1, the J gene TRBJ1-1; the D gene is possibly TRBD1 (5 bases). Germline assignment: CDR1 SQVTM and CDR2 ANQGSEA. The CDR3 extends over 12 amino acids. V was pared by 5 bases and J by 3 bases, with 10 bases between. CDR3: CSVSGSDTEAFF. CDR3 coding DNA: TGCAGCGTTTCAGGGAGTGACACTGAAGCTTTCTTT. The full variable domain, rest sourced from reference TRBV29-1 and TRBJ1-1, is SAVISQKPSRDICQRGTSLTIQCQVDSQVTMMFWYRQQPGQSLTLIATANQGSEATYESGFVIDKFPISRPNLTFSTLTVSNMSPEDSSIYLCSVSGSDTEAFFGQGTRLTVV.

About this clone itself: Other DNA variants within this sample encode the same CDR3. The chain employs TRBV7-6 and TRBJ2-2; a weak D match, TRBD2 (6 bases). This CDR3 region has 16 residues. V lost 1 base, J lost 5 bases, and 14 bases lay in between. Germline CDR1 reads SGHVS; CDR2 reads FNYEAQ. The CDR3 DNA reads as TGTGCCAGCAGCTTAGAGGGACTCGCGACGACCGGGGAGCTGTTTTTT. Protein sequence: CASSLEGLATTGELFF.

This clone was counted once. This chain uses TRBV18 with TRBJ1-5; D is unresolved. The V end was cut by 5 bases, the J end by 6 bases, with 8 bases between. The germline V gene has CDR1 KGHSH and CDR2 LQKENI. The CDR3 runs to 12 residues. The chain's CDR3 is CASSEYGQPQHF. The DNA for the CDR3 is TGTGCCAGCTCAGAGTACGGTCAGCCCCAGCATTTT. Variable domain in full (rest from reference TRBV18 and TRBJ1-5): NAGVMQNPRHLVRRRGQEARLRCSPMKGHSHVYWYRQLPEEGLKFMVYLQKENIIDESGMPKERFSAEFPKEGPSILRIQQVVRGDSAAYFCASSEYGQPQHFGDGTRLSIL.

The chain has TRBV21-1 and TRBJ2-4. TRBV21-1 represents a pseudogene. The CDR3 loop spans 17 amino acids. CDR3 amino acids: CASSLSLATAKKNIQYF. The DNA of the CDR3 is TGTGCCAGCAGTCTTTCATTAGCTACAGCAAAGAAAAACATTCAGTACTTC.

The genes are TRBV6-5 and TRBJ2-7; D gene unclear. Germline CDR1 is MNHEY and CDR2 is SVGAGI. The CDR3 runs 13 residues. Trimming cost V 6 bases and J 3 bases, with 12 bases left between them. This CDR3 is CASSRGPIYEQYF. The DNA for the CDR3 is TGTGCCAGCAGCCGCGGACCGATCTACGAGCAGTACTTC.

The V gene is TRBV28, the J gene TRBJ2-7; 10 bases agree with TRBD2. CDR1 and CDR2 (germline): MDHEN, SYDVKM. V was clipped by 10 bases and J by 1 base; unmatched bases: 7. This CDR3 is 14 amino acids long. CDR3 sequence reads: CATLLAGRSYEQYF. DNA for the CDR3: TGTGCCACCCTACTAGCGGGGCGGTCCTACGAGCAGTACTTC.

The V and J genes are TRBV3-1 (or the pseudogene TRBV3-2) and TRBJ2-5, with D tentatively TRBD1 (5 bases). Germline lookup yields CDR1 LGHDT and CDR2 YNNKEL (reference sequence). There are 14 residues in the CDR3. V was shortened by 2 bases and J by 3 bases, with 10 bases between the two germline ends. Here the CDR3 reads CASSQPGQKETQYF. The CDR3 DNA follows: TGTGCCAGCAGCCAACCAGGGCAGAAAGAGACCCAGTACTTC.